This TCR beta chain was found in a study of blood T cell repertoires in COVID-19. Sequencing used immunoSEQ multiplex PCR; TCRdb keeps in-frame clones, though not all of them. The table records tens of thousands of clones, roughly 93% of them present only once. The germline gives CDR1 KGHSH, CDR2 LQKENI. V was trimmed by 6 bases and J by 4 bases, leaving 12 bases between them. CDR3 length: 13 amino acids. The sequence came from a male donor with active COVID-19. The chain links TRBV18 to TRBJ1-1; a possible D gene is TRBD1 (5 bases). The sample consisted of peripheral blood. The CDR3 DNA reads TGTGCCAGCTCGGAGCAGGGCGGCACTGAAGCTTTCTTT. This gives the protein CASSEQGGTEAFF.